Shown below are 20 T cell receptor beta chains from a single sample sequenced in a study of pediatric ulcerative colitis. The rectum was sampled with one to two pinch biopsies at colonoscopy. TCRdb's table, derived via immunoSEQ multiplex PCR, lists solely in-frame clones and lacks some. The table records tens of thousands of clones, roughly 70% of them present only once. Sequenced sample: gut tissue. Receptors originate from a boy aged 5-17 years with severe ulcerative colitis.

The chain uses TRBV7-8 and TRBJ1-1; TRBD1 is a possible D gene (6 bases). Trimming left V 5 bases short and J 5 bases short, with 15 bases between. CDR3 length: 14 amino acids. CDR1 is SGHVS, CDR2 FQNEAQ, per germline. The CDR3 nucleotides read TGTGCCAGCAGCGTACGCGGACAGCCGACTGAAGCTTTCTTT. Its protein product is CASSVRGQPTEAFF.

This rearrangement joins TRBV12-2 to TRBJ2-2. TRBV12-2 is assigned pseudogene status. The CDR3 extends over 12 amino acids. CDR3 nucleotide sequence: TGTGCAAGTCGCGCCAAAGTGGGGGAGCTGTTTTTT. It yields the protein CASRAKVGELFF.

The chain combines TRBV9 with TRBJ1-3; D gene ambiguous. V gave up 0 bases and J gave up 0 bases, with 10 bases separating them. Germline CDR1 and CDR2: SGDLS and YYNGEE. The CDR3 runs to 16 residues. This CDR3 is CASSVVGEISGNTIYF. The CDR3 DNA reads TGTGCCAGCAGCGTAGTTGGAGAGATCTCTGGAAACACCATATATTTT. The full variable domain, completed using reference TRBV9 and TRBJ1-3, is DSGVTQTPKHLITATGQRVTLRCSPRSGDLSVYWYQQSLDQGLQFLIQYYNGEERAKGNILERFSAQQFPDLHSELNLSSLELGDSALYFCASSVVGEISGNTIYFGEGSWLTVV.

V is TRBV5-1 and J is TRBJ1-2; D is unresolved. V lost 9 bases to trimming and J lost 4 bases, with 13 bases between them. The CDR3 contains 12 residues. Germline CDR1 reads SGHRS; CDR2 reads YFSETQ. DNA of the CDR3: TGCGCCACCCCCCGGATATCCTATGGCTACACCTTC. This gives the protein CATPRISYGYTF.

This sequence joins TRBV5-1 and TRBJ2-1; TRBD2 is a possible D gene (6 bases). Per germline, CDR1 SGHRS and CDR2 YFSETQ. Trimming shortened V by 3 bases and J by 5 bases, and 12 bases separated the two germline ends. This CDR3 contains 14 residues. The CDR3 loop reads CASSSGLIDNEQFF. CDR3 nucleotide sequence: TGCGCCAGCAGCTCGGGACTTATTGACAATGAGCAGTTCTTC.

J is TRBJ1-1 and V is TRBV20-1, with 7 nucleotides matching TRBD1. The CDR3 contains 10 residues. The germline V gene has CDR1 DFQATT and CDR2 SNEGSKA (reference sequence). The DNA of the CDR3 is TGCAGGGTCGACAGGGTGGAGGCTTTCTTT. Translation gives CRVDRVEAFF.

The CDR3 loop reads CASSLASTTQETQYF. The CDR3 DNA reads as TGCGCCAGCAGCTTGGCCAGCACAACGCAAGAGACCCAGTACTTC. This chain connects TRBV5-1 to TRBJ2-5; D not resolved. Trimming pared 0 bases from V and 2 bases from J, leaving 11 bases between. This CDR3 spans 15 amino acids. Germline CDR1 is SGHRS and CDR2 is YFSETQ.

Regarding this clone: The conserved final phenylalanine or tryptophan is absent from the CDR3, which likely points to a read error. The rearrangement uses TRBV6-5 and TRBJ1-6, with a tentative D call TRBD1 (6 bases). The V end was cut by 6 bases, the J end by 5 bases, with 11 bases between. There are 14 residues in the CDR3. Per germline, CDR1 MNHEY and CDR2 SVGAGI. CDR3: CASRNRGNNSPLHL. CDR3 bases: TGTGCCAGCAGGAATAGGGGGAATAATTCACCCCTCCACCTT.

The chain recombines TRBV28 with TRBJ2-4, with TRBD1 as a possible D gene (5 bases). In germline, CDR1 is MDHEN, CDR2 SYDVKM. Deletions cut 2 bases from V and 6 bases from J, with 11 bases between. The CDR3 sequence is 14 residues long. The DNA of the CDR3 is TGTGCCAGCAGTTTAGAACAGGCCCTAAACATTCAGTACTTC. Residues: CASSLEQALNIQYF.

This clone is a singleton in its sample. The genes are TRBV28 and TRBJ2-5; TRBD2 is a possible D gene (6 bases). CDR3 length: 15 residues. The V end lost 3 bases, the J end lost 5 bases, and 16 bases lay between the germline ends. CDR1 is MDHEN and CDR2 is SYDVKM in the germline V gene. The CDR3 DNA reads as TGTGCCAGCAGTTTCCTCCTGACTAGTTTGGAGACCCAGTACTTC. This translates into CASSFLLTSLETQYF. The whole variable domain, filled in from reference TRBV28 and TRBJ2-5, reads DVKVTQSSRYLVKRTGEKVFLECVQDMDHENMFWYRQDPGLGLRLIYFSYDVKMKEKGDIPEGYSVSREKKERFSLILESASTNQTSMYLCASSFLLTSLETQYFGPGTRLLVL.

CDR3 residues: CAWGRGSSYEQYF. The CDR3 coding sequence is TGTGCCTGGGGTCGGGGGAGCTCCTACGAGCAGTACTTC. The J gene is TRBJ2-7, the V gene TRBV30, with D possibly TRBD2 on 6 matching bases. The CDR3 runs 13 residues. The V end was cut by 5 bases, the J end by 0 bases, with 11 bases between. Germline V gene lookup returns CDR1 GTSNPN and CDR2 SVGIG (reference sequence).

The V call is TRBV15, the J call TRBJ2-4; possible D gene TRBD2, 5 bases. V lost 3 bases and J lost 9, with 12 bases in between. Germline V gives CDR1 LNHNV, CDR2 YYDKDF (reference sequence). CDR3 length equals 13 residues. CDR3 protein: CATSSTRSGIQYF. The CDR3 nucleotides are TGTGCCACCAGCAGCACCCGGAGCGGCATTCAGTACTTC.

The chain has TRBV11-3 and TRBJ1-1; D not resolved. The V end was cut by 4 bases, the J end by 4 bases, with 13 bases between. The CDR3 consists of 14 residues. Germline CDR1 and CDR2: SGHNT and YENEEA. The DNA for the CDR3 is TGTGCCAGCAGCTCCGATAATCGGGCCACTGAAGCTTTCTTT. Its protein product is CASSSDNRATEAFF.

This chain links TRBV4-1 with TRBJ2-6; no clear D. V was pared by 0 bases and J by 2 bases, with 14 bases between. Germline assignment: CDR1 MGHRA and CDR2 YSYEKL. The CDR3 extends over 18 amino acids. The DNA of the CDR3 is TGCGCCAGCAGCCAAGACGCAGTGGGATGGGCTGGGGCCAACGTCCTGACTTTC. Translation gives CASSQDAVGWAGANVLTF.

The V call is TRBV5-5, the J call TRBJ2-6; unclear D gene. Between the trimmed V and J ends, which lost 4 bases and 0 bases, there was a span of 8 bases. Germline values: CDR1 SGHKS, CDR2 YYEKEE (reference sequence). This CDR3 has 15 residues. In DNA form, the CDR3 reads TGTGCCAGCAGCCAGGACGTCTCTGGGGCCAACGTCCTGACTTTC. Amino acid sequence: CASSQDVSGANVLTF. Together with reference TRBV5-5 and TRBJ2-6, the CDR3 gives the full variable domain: DAGVTQSPTHLIKTRGQQVTLRCSPISGHKSVSWYQQVLGQGPQFIFQYYEKEERGRGNFPDRFSARQFPNYSSELNVNALLLGDSALYLCASSQDVSGANVLTFGAGSRLTVL.

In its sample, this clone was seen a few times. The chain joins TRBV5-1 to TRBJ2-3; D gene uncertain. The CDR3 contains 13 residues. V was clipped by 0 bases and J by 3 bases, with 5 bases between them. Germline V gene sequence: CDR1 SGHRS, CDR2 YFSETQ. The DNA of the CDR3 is TGCGCCAGCAGCTTGGACATAACAGATACGCAGTATTTT. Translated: CASSLDITDTQYF.

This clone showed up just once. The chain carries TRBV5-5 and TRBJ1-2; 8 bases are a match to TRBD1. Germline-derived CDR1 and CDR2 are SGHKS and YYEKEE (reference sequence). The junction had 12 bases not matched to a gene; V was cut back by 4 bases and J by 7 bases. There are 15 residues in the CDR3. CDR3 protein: CASSPWVSGGSGYTF. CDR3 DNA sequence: TGTGCCAGCAGCCCGTGGGTTTCAGGGGGCTCTGGCTACACCTTC.

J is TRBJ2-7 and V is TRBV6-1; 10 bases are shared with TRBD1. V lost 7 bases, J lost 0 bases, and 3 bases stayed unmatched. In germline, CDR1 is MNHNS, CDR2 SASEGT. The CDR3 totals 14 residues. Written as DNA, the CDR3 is TGTGCCAGCAAGGACAGGGGGATCTCCTACGAGCAGTACTTC. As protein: CASKDRGISYEQYF.

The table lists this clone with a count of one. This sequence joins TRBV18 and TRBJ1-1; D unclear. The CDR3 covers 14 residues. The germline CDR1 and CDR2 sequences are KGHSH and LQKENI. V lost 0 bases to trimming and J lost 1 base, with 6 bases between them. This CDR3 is CASSPPNKNTEAFF. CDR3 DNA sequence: TGTGCCAGCTCACCACCGAACAAGAACACTGAAGCTTTCTTT. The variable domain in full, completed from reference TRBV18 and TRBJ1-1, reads NAGVMQNPRHLVRRRGQEARLRCSPMKGHSHVYWYRQLPEEGLKFMVYLQKENIIDESGMPKERFSAEFPKEGPSILRIQQVVRGDSAAYFCASSPPNKNTEAFFGQGTRLTVV.

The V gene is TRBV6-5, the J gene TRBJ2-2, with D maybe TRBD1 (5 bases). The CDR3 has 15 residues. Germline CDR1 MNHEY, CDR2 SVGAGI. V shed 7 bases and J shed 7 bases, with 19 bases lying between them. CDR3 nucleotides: TGTGCCAGCACCTTGACAGCCCGTGCACACGGGGAGCTGTTTTTT. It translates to CASTLTARAHGELFF.